The 4 T cell receptor beta chains below come from one sample, sequenced in a study of technical replicates of blood from several donors. Only in-frame clones appear in the TCRdb table, and some are missing; sequencing was by immunoSEQ multiplex PCR. The sample includes around 100,000 clones, under 96% seen only once; the top ten take approximately 0.2%. The sample was T cells isolated from PBMCs. The receptors here all came from a human donor in good health.

The chain uses TRBV2 and TRBJ1-1; D is unclear. V was trimmed by 5 bases and J by 0 bases, leaving 7 bases between them. This CDR3 has 13 amino acids. Germline V gene sequence: CDR1 SNHLY, CDR2 FYNNEI. The CDR3 DNA reads TGTGCCAGCAGTAAGGGAGTGAACACTGAAGCTTTCTTT. Its protein is CASSKGVNTEAFF.

CDR3 region: CASSEPVRAAADTQYF. CDR3 coding DNA: TGTGCCAGCAGTGAACCTGTCCGCGCCGCCGCAGATACGCAGTATTTT. The chain recombines TRBV6-1 with TRBJ2-3; D not certain. From germline, CDR1 is MNHNS and CDR2 SASEGT. V lost 2 bases and J 4 bases, leaving 16 bases between the germline ends. CDR3 length: 16 amino acids.

The chain carries TRBV7-2 and TRBJ2-7, with D hard to call. Trimming pared 1 base from V and 4 bases from J, leaving 8 bases between. The CDR3 runs 13 residues. CDR1 is SGHTA and CDR2 is FQGNSA in the germline V gene. The CDR3 sequence is CASSLGGPYEQYF. CDR3 coding DNA: TGTGCCAGCAGCTTAGGCGGCCCATACGAGCAGTACTTC.

J is TRBJ1-3 and V is TRBV21-1. TRBV21-1 is a pseudogene locus. This CDR3 is built from 18 residues. Written as DNA, the CDR3 is TGTGCCAGCAGCGGGGGGATCCTAAGTGGAGATAGCGGAAACACCATATATTTT. Residues: CASSGGILSGDSGNTIYF.